Presented here are 20 T cell receptor beta chains from one specimen sequenced in a study of molecular identifiers for immune sequencing clone quantification. Via MiXCR, TCRdb re-called the PCR reads, giving one row per CDR3 protein. The repertoire holds just under 650,000 distinct CDR3 sequences, with 20% as singletons. The sequenced sample was naive CD8+ T cells from blood, with Jurkat cell RNA spiked in. As to subset: FACS-sorted CD8+CD4-CCR7+CD45RA+ naive T cells. These receptors were obtained from a human donor in good health. Some libraries in this study had Jurkat cell RNA spiked in.

The sample holds many counts of this clonotype. The chain recombines TRBV6-2 or TRBV6-3 with TRBJ2-2, with 7 bases fitting TRBD1. In germline, CDR1 is MNHEY, CDR2 SVGEGT. CDR3 size: 18 residues. The V gene end was trimmed by 2 bases and the J gene end by 6 bases; junction bases not matched to a gene: 15. The CDR3 coding sequence is TGTGCCAGCAGTTACCCGGGACAGCTTTCCCTTTTTGCCGGGGAGCTGTTTTTT. Its translation is CASSYPGQLSLFAGELFF.

In the case of this clonotype: This may stem from a read error, because a much larger clone lies one nucleotide away. The CDR3 here is CVSSLDHNEQFF. CDR3 sequence (DNA): TGTGTCAGCAGCTTAGACCACAATGAGCAGTTCTTC. V usage is TRBV11-2 and J usage is TRBJ2-1; no clear D gene. CDR3 length: 12 residues. Germline V CDR1 and CDR2: SGHAT, FQNNGV.

On this clonotype: Possible read error: a much larger clone is one base away. The gene calls are TRBV9 and TRBJ1-4, with unresolved D. Trimming cost V 6 bases and J 4 bases, with 19 bases left between them. Per germline, CDR1 SGDLS and CDR2 YYNGEE. The CDR3 totals 16 residues. In DNA form, the CDR3 reads TGTGCCAGCAACGCCGGCGGGCAGGAAATTAATGAAAAACTGTTTTTT. Translating it yields CASNAGGQEINEKLFF.

This clonotype was seen ten or more times. The rearrangement links TRBV5-1 to TRBJ2-3; unclear D gene. Germline CDR1 and CDR2: SGHRS and YFSETQ. V was clipped by 0 bases and J by 0 bases, with 5 bases between them. The CDR3 runs 14 residues. In DNA form, the CDR3 reads TGCGCCAGCAGCTTGGAAGTGAGCACAGATACGCAGTATTTT. This translates into CASSLEVSTDTQYF.

The table lists this clonotype with many counts. The genes are TRBV24-1 and TRBJ2-1; D possibly corresponds to TRBD1 (5 bases). There are 14 residues in the CDR3. V was clipped by 4 bases and J by 1 base, with 7 bases between them. CDR1 and CDR2 from the germline V gene are KGHDR and SFDVKD. DNA of the CDR3: TGTGCCACCAGTGACCAGGGATCCTACAATGAGCAGTTCTTC. This codes for CATSDQGSYNEQFF.

This clonotype came up many times. The rearrangement uses TRBV19 and TRBJ2-7; 9 bases are a match to TRBD1. The germline gives CDR1 LNHDA, CDR2 SQIVND (reference sequence). Trimming cost V 9 bases and J 3 bases; bases outside gene matches: 9. The CDR3 extends over 14 amino acids. This CDR3 is CASSVTGGSYEQYF. The CDR3 DNA reads as TGTGCCAGCAGTGTAACAGGGGGCAGCTACGAGCAGTACTTC. Supplemented by reference TRBV19 and TRBJ2-7, the full variable domain reads DGGITQSPKYLFRKEGQNVTLSCEQNLNHDAMYWYRQDPGQGLRLIYYSQIVNDFQKGDIAEGYSVSREKKESFPLTVTSAQKNPTAFYLCASSVTGGSYEQYFGPGTRLTVT.

The chain employs TRBV6-5 and TRBJ2-2; 9 bases are a match to TRBD2. In germline, CDR1 is MNHEY, CDR2 SVGAGI. The CDR3 consists of 15 residues. The V gene end was trimmed by 9 bases and the J gene end by 4 bases; junction bases not matched to a gene: 9. In nucleotides, the CDR3 is TGTGCCAGTTCAGCGACTAGCGGCGTCACCGGGGAGCTGTTTTTT. This encodes CASSATSGVTGELFF.

To note about this clonotype: Compared with germline, one end of the junction differs, possibly owing to a read error. The V gene is TRBV11-2, the J gene TRBJ1-1, with no clear D. Looked up from germline, CDR1 is SGHAT and CDR2 is FQNNGV. CDR3 length: 16 residues. The DNA of the CDR3 is TGTGCCAACAGCTTAGTTGCCGGGGTCGGGAACACTGAAGCTTTCTTT. Translating gives CANSLVAGVGNTEAFF.

A few counts support this clonotype. The chain has TRBV19 and TRBJ2-7; possibly TRBD1 for D (6 bases). The CDR3 has 15 residues. The V gene lost 0 bases and the J gene lost 6 bases, with 15 bases spanning the gap. Germline CDR1 LNHDA, CDR2 SQIVND (reference sequence). CDR3 amino acids: CASSIDVTGYVEQYF. CDR3 in DNA: TGTGCCAGTAGTATAGATGTCACAGGGTATGTCGAGCAGTACTTC.

This clonotype was detected ten times or more. DNA for the CDR3: TGTGCCAGCAGCCCCGACGCCGGAGAAAAACTGTTTTTT. Protein sequence: CASSPDAGEKLFF. The chain has TRBV7-9 and TRBJ1-4; D remains ambiguous. Trimming removed 5 bases at V and 8 bases at J, with 12 bases between. In germline, CDR1 is SEHNR, CDR2 FQNEAQ (reference sequence). There are 13 residues in the CDR3.

V usage is TRBV29-1 and J usage is TRBJ2-1; tentative D call: TRBD1 (5 bases). V lost 7 bases and J 6 bases, leaving 10 bases between the germline ends. The CDR3 consists of 11 residues. From germline, CDR1 is SQVTM and CDR2 ANQGSEA. This CDR3 reads CSGEDSNEQFF. CDR3 DNA: TGCAGCGGGGAAGACAGCAATGAGCAGTTCTTC.

A note on this clonotype: This clone may be a read error of a much larger clone one base away. This chain links TRBV20-1 with TRBJ1-5; D gene uncertain. The CDR3 extends over 15 amino acids. Germline CDR1 and CDR2: DFQATT and SNEGSKA (reference sequence). CDR3 residues: CGALSPGHSNQPQHF. Here the CDR3 DNA reads TGCGGTGCTCTCTCCCCAGGTCATAGCAATCAGCCCCAGCATTTT.

This clonotype was picked up many times. J is TRBJ2-7 and V is TRBV6-6, with a tentative D call TRBD2 (5 bases). V shed 0 bases and J shed 4 bases, with 13 bases lying between them. The V gene's germline CDR1 is MNHNY and CDR2 SVGAGI (reference sequence). This CDR3 contains 15 residues. The CDR3 DNA is TGTGCCAGCAGTTACTCGGGGAGCGCTGGGTACGAGCAGTACTTC. This gives the protein CASSYSGSAGYEQYF.

The sample holds many counts of this clonotype. The genes are TRBV6-6 and TRBJ1-4, with unresolved D. Germline V gene data show CDR1 as MNHNY and CDR2 as SVGAGI (reference sequence). Between the trimmed V and J ends, which lost 8 bases and 8 bases, there was a span of 15 bases. The length of the CDR3 is 13 residues. CDR3 sequence reads: CASGETLEEKLFF. CDR3 nucleotides: TGTGCCAGCGGTGAGACACTTGAGGAAAAACTGTTTTTT.

Many counts were recorded for this clonotype. V usage is TRBV19 and J usage is TRBJ2-3, with TRBD2 identical over 9 bases. This CDR3 is 16 amino acids long. The germline gives CDR1 LNHDA, CDR2 SQIVND (reference sequence). Germline trimming cut 1 base from V and 4 bases from J; bases unmatched to any gene: 6. The CDR3 DNA sequence: TGTGCCAGTAGTATAGCGGTAGCGGGGGACCCAGATACGCAGTATTTT. Translation: CASSIAVAGDPDTQYF.

The sample holds many counts of this clonotype. The chain uses TRBV5-5 and TRBJ1-4, with TRBD1 matching 8 bases. Germline V lookup: CDR1 SGHKS, CDR2 YYEKEE (reference sequence). This CDR3 contains 16 residues. The V gene end was trimmed by 4 bases and the J gene end by 0 bases; junction bases not matched to a gene: 5. CDR3 residues: CASSHDRGPTNEKLFF. The CDR3 DNA sequence: TGTGCCAGCAGCCACGACAGGGGACCAACTAATGAAAAACTGTTTTTT.

This clonotype was counted at least ten times. The V gene is TRBV4-1, the J gene TRBJ2-5; the match to TRBD1 covers 7 bases. The CDR3 loop spans 16 amino acids. The germline V gene has CDR1 MGHRA and CDR2 YSYEKL. Losses at the gene ends were 0 bases for V and 2 bases for J; bases not matched to a gene: 6. In nucleotides, the CDR3 is TGCGCCAGCAGCCAAGACCACAGGGGCCTACAAGAGACCCAGTACTTC. Translation gives CASSQDHRGLQETQYF.

This clonotype was recorded many times. DNA of the CDR3: TGTGCCAGCAGCGGACTAGCGGGAAAGAACACCGGGGAGCTGTTTTTT. Translation gives CASSGLAGKNTGELFF. This rearrangement joins TRBV7-9 to TRBJ2-2; 12 bases fit TRBD2. CDR1 SEHNR and CDR2 FQNEAQ come from the germline V gene (reference sequence). This CDR3 comprises 16 residues. Trimming took 5 bases from V and 1 from J; bases not matched to a gene: 2.

This clonotype was observed a single time. The V gene is TRBV7-6, the J gene TRBJ2-3, with D maybe TRBD1 (6 bases). The germline gives CDR1 SGHVS, CDR2 FNYEAQ. With 0 bases removed from V and 4 bases from J, the gap between germline ends came to 11 bases. The CDR3 sequence is 15 residues long. CDR3 sequence: CASSLAGRGADTQYF. CDR3 nucleotides: TGTGCCAGCAGCTTAGCGGGCAGGGGCGCAGATACGCAGTATTTT.

V gene TRBV5-6 combines with J gene TRBJ2-7, with a tentative D call TRBD2 (6 bases). The V gene's germline CDR1 is SGHDT and CDR2 YYEEEE. V gave up 4 bases and J gave up 3 bases, with 14 bases separating them. The CDR3 consists of 14 residues. The CDR3 DNA follows: TGTGCCAGCAGCGCGGGACTGACCGACTACGAGCAGTACTTC. Translating gives CASSAGLTDYEQYF.